This section outlines one TCR beta chain sequence together with its context. Some clones are missing from TCRdb's copy, which holds only in-frame ones; the method was immunoSEQ multiplex PCR. The sample records tens of thousands of clones, approximately 86% being singletons. The data are from a study of OX40 agonist ivuxolimab in advanced cancers. The CDR3 is 15 amino acids. In germline, CDR1 is SGHVS, CDR2 FQNEAQ. The trim removed 5 bases at V and 5 bases at J, leaving 10 bases unmatched. Source: CD4+ or CD8+ T cells sorted from blood, taken in a trial of the OX40 agonist ivuxolimab. This TCR was recovered from an adult with an advanced solid tumor such as melanoma, head and neck, liver or kidney cancer. The chain combines TRBV7-8 with TRBJ2-3, with 7 bases lining up with TRBD1. CDR3 region: CASSTIQGRIDTQYF. CDR3 nucleotide sequence: TGTGCCAGCAGCACAATACAGGGGCGAATAGATACGCAGTATTTT.